This T cell receptor (beta chain) is from a study of blood T cell repertoires in COVID-19. Overall study context: The United States, Italy and Spain provided the acute and convalescent COVID-19 samples.

CDR1 and CDR2 (germline): SGDLS, YYNGEE. This CDR3 has 13 amino acids. V lost 3 bases, J lost 8 bases, and 14 bases lay in between. Authors' data handling: Counts of nucleated cells, estimated from reference gene primer amplification, were obtained. Produced via immunoSEQ multiplex PCR; TCRdb's table is partial and in-frame only. That table furnishes V, J and clone size, whereas the DNA furnished D and trimming. The sample lists fewer than 85,000 clones; 90% to 95% were seen once. The specimen was peripheral blood. The source is a human donor in a cohort sampled during active COVID-19. This rearrangement joins TRBV9 to TRBJ1-1; perhaps TRBD1 as D (6 bases). CDR3 in DNA: TGTGCCAGCAGCGCCCAGGGGTGGAGCGAAGCTTTCTTT. Translating it yields CASSAQGWSEAFF.